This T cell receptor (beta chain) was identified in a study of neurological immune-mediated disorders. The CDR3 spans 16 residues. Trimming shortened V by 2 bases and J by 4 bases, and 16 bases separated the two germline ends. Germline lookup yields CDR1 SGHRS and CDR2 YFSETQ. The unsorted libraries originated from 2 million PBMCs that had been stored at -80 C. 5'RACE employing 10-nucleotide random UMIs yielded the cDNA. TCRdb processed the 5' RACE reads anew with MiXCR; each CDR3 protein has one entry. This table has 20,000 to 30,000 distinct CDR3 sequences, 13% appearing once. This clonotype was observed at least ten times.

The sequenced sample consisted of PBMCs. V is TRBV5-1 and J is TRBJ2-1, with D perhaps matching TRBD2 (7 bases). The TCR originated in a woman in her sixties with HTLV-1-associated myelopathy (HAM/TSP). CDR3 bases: TGCGCCAGCAGCTTAGGAGGGGGGGCCGGGTACAATGAGCAGTTCTTC. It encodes CASSLGGGAGYNEQFF.